The 27 T cell receptor beta chains given below trace back to one sample, sequenced in a study of T cell changes during pregnancy in multiple sclerosis (dated by TCRdb to about 2019). The library was prepared using the immunoSEQ multiplex PCR assay. In its TCRdb copy, this immuneACCESS table keeps in-frame sequences only and misses some clones. Where compared with another copy, unresolved V genes explain less than half of these, and the others have no known cause. Here the sample has roughly 45,000 clones; roughly 90% occur a single time. The ten top clones hold 1.4% to 1.5% of the sample. The sequenced sample was peripheral blood, obtained in the first trimester of pregnancy. The receptors were gathered from a female donor in good health, enrolled as a control in a pregnancy study.

The CDR3: CAWTPARGNQETQYF. CDR3 nucleotide sequence: TGTGCCTGGACCCCGGCGCGGGGAAACCAAGAGACCCAGTACTTC. The genes are TRBV30 and TRBJ2-5; D may be TRBD2 (6 bases). Looked up from germline, CDR1 is GTSNPN and CDR2 is SVGIG (reference sequence). Trimming shortened V by 4 bases and J by 0 bases, and 15 bases separated the two germline ends. The CDR3 covers 15 residues.

The chain couples TRBV28 to TRBJ2-4; no firm D call. The length of the CDR3 is 13 residues. Germline V gene sequence: CDR1 MDHEN, CDR2 SYDVKM. V was clipped by 4 bases and J by 0 bases, with 4 bases between them. The CDR3 nucleotides are TGTGCCAGCAGTTCCGGAGCCAAAAACATTCAGTACTTC. Protein sequence: CASSSGAKNIQYF.

This clone was detected only once. The CDR3 nucleotides are TGTGCCATCAGCCTCACCGGGACAAACTATGGCTACACCTTC. Amino acids: CAISLTGTNYGYTF. The V and J genes are TRBV10-3 and TRBJ1-2; the D gene is possibly TRBD1 (6 bases). Germline V gives CDR1 ENHRY, CDR2 SYGVKD. The CDR3 contains 14 residues. V was shortened by 6 bases and J by 2 bases, with 13 bases between the two germline ends.

This chain connects TRBV10-2 to TRBJ1-1; unclear D gene. The CDR3 covers 12 residues. The V gene lost 8 bases and the J gene lost 5 bases, with 12 bases spanning the gap. Germline CDR1 and CDR2: WSHSY and SAAADI. CDR3 residues: CASSKGGTEAFF. CDR3 DNA: TGCGCCAGCTCAAAGGGCGGGACTGAAGCTTTCTTT.

This clone appeared once. The chain employs TRBV27 and TRBJ2-7; tentatively, D is TRBD1 (8 bases). V was clipped by 8 bases and J by 4 bases, with 18 bases between them. The CDR3 sequence is 14 residues long. Germline V gene lookup returns CDR1 MNHEY and CDR2 SMNVEV (reference sequence). This CDR3 reads CASSDRGGGYEQYF. The CDR3 DNA is TGTGCCAGCTCAGACAGGGGCGGGGGTTACGAGCAGTACTTC.

This rearrangement joins TRBV19 to TRBJ2-1; tentatively, D is TRBD2 (5 bases). The CDR3 consists of 12 residues. V shed 4 bases and J shed 14 bases, with 15 bases lying between them. In germline, CDR1 is LNHDA, CDR2 SQIVND (reference sequence). This chain's CDR3 is CASSKPGSREFF. DNA of the CDR3: TGTGCCAGTAGTAAACCGGGATCCCGGGAGTTCTTC.

This sequence joins TRBV4-2 and TRBJ2-7; 8 nucleotides line up with TRBD2. Trimming removed 0 bases from V and 0 bases from J; junction bases left unmatched: 4. In germline, CDR1 is LGHNA, CDR2 YNFKEQ. This CDR3 has 16 residues. As DNA, the CDR3 is TGTGCCAGCAGCCAAGATCCGACTAGCGCCTCCTACGAGCAGTACTTC. Its protein is CASSQDPTSASYEQYF.

This clone appeared a single time. The rearrangement joins TRBV28 to TRBJ1-2, with TRBD1 matching over 7 bases. Trimming at V came to 2 bases and at J to 8 bases, leaving 8 bases not matched to a gene. Per germline, CDR1 MDHEN and CDR2 SYDVKM. This CDR3 has 14 residues. The CDR3 coding sequence is TGTGCCAGCAGTTTACTAGGGGGCGTGGGGGGCTACACCTTC. This encodes CASSLLGGVGGYTF.

The chain combines TRBV7-2 with TRBJ1-1, with unresolved D. CDR1 SGHTA and CDR2 FQGNSA come from the germline V gene. There are 13 residues in the CDR3. Trimming took 7 bases from V and 5 from J, leaving 14 bases between them. CDR3 sequence (DNA): TGTGCCAGCACCTCATTATCTAGGACTGAAGCTTTCTTT. Translated, it gives CASTSLSRTEAFF.

This clone was found once. Because the CDR3's place on the DNA is in doubt, the DNA is left out and the CDR3 is given as listed by TCRdb. The chain links TRBV19 to TRBJ2-1; the D call of TRBD2 is as the table states it, not checked on the DNA. Germline lookup yields CDR1 LNHDA and CDR2 SQIVND (reference sequence). The CDR3 totals 13 residues, both ends included. The CDR3 here is CASSSQGVAGGIF.

This chain joins TRBV29-1 and TRBJ1-1; weak D call: TRBD1 (6 bases). From germline, CDR1 is SQVTM and CDR2 ANQGSEA. Trimming stripped 2 bases from V and 3 bases from J, with 10 bases between. The CDR3 length is 13 residues. CDR3 sequence reads: CSVEYRADTEAFF. CDR3 nucleotides: TGCAGCGTTGAATACAGGGCGGACACTGAAGCTTTCTTT.

The rearrangement joins TRBV2 to TRBJ2-3, with 8 positions matching TRBD2. The germline CDR1 and CDR2 sequences are SNHLY and FYNNEI. Unmatched junction bases numbered 4, after V lost 2 bases and J lost 6 bases. This CDR3 spans 14 amino acids. The CDR3 spells CASSETAGADTQYF. For the CDR3, the DNA is TGTGCCAGCAGTGAAACAGCGGGAGCGGATACGCAGTATTTT.

The rearrangement joins TRBV5-4 to TRBJ2-3, with 8 nucleotides matching TRBD2. Germline values: CDR1 SGHNT, CDR2 YYREEE (reference sequence). With 4 bases clipped from V and 3 bases from J, the junction kept 10 bases outside the gene matches. The CDR3 length is 16 residues. CDR3 region: CASSLGAGGGTDTQYF. CDR3 sequence (DNA): TGTGCCAGCAGCCTTGGGGCTGGCGGGGGGACAGATACGCAGTATTTT.

This chain connects TRBV21-1 to TRBJ2-7; the DNA was not compared with TRBD2, the D call given in the table. TRBV21-1 is labeled a pseudogene. The CDR3 covers 17 residues. CDR3 protein: CASSKPRGEAENYEQYF. CDR3 DNA: TGTGCCAGCAGCAAACCCCGGGGGGAGGCGGAAAACTACGAGCAGTACTTC.

V usage is TRBV4-2 and J usage is TRBJ2-3, with 7 bases aligning to TRBD1. From germline, CDR1 is LGHNA and CDR2 YNFKEQ. Unmatched junction bases numbered 5, after V lost 0 bases and J lost 2 bases. This CDR3 is built from 16 residues. CDR3 protein: CASSQDHRGVTDTQYF. The CDR3 DNA reads as TGTGCCAGCAGCCAAGATCACAGGGGAGTCACAGATACGCAGTATTTT.

The rearrangement joins TRBV7-2 to TRBJ2-7, with TRBD2 as a possible D gene (5 bases). CDR1 is SGHTA, CDR2 FQGNSA, per germline. The CDR3 totals 14 residues. With 1 base removed from V and 0 bases from J, the gap between germline ends came to 7 bases. CDR3 residues: CASSLEGLSYEQYF. CDR3 DNA: TGTGCCAGCAGCTTAGAAGGACTCTCCTACGAGCAGTACTTC.

The chain combines TRBV2 with TRBJ2-5; D possibly corresponds to TRBD1 (5 bases). Germline loops: CDR1 SNHLY, CDR2 FYNNEI. The CDR3 loop spans 13 amino acids. Between the trimmed V and J ends, which lost 1 base and 3 bases, there was a span of 6 bases. The CDR3 DNA follows: TGTGCCAGCAGTGAAGGGACAAAAGAGACCCAGTACTTC. It yields the protein CASSEGTKETQYF.

The V call is TRBV7-9, the J call TRBJ2-7; TRBD1 aligns across 8 bases. This CDR3 contains 15 residues. Germline V gene sequence: CDR1 SEHNR, CDR2 FQNEAQ (reference sequence). The junction had 6 bases not matched to a gene; V was cut back by 5 bases and J by 0 bases. The CDR3: CASSVTGGSSYEQYF. DNA of the CDR3: TGTGCCAGCAGCGTAACAGGGGGGAGCTCCTACGAGCAGTACTTC.

The chain couples TRBV18 to TRBJ1-4, with D maybe TRBD1 (5 bases). The V end was cut by 3 bases, the J end by 4 bases, with 6 bases between. CDR1 KGHSH and CDR2 LQKENI come from the germline V gene. This CDR3 region has 13 residues. The CDR3 protein is CASSPDINEKLFF. The CDR3 nucleotides are TGTGCCAGCTCACCGGACATTAATGAAAAACTGTTTTTT.

V gene TRBV6-5 combines with J gene TRBJ1-1; D may be TRBD1 (5 bases). The germline CDR1 and CDR2 sequences are MNHEY and SVGAGI. The V gene lost 2 bases and the J gene lost 4 bases, with 14 bases spanning the gap. The CDR3 contains 15 residues. The chain's CDR3 is CASSYDLGGGTEAFF. The DNA for the CDR3 is TGTGCCAGCAGTTACGACCTGGGGGGGGGCACTGAAGCTTTCTTT.

The chain couples TRBV29-1 to TRBJ1-1, with TRBD1 identical over 7 bases. The CDR3 is 12 residues long. The germline CDR1 and CDR2 sequences are SQVTM and ANQGSEA. The J segment lost 2 bases and the V segment lost 7 bases, leaving 4 bases of the junction unmatched. The CDR3 is CSGIGGNTEAFF. The CDR3 nucleotides are TGCAGCGGAATAGGGGGCAACACTGAAGCTTTCTTT. The whole variable domain, remainder taken from reference TRBV29-1 and TRBJ1-1, is SAVISQKPSRDICQRGTSLTIQCQVDSQVTMMFWYRQQPGQSLTLIATANQGSEATYESGFVIDKFPISRPNLTFSTLTVSNMSPEDSSIYLCSGIGGNTEAFFGQGTRLTVV.

This chain connects TRBV28 to TRBJ2-5; 8 bases fit TRBD1. The junction had 8 bases not matched to a gene; V was cut back by 6 bases and J by 2 bases. The CDR3 covers 15 residues. Germline V lookup: CDR1 MDHEN, CDR2 SYDVKM. The CDR3 region has the DNA TGTGCCAGCAGATCAGGGGGCGCGGGGCAAGAGACCCAGTACTTC. Encoded protein: CASRSGGAGQETQYF.

This clone was counted between two and nine times. Mismatch with germline at one junction end may stem from a read error. The rearrangement uses TRBV7-7 and TRBJ2-7; D remains ambiguous. Germline CDR1 SSHAT, CDR2 FNYEAQ (reference sequence). CDR3 length: 12 residues. The CDR3 coding sequence is TGTGCTAGCAGCTCTTCCTCCTACGAGCAGTACTTC. It specifies CASSSSSYEQYF.

There are a few counts of this clone. The chain joins TRBV5-1 to TRBJ2-1, with D possibly TRBD1 on 5 matching bases. Trimming took 3 bases from V and 0 from J, leaving 10 bases between them. CDR3 length: 15 amino acids. The germline gives CDR1 SGHRS, CDR2 YFSETQ. CDR3 region: CASSSTVSSYNEQFF. The CDR3 DNA sequence: TGCGCCAGCAGCTCGACAGTGAGCTCCTACAATGAGCAGTTCTTC.

This chain uses TRBV5-1 with TRBJ2-7; D perhaps matches TRBD1 (6 bases). V lost 3 bases and J lost 5, with 15 bases in between. This CDR3 is built from 14 residues. CDR1 is SGHRS, CDR2 YFSETQ, per germline. The CDR3 is CASSSGQPRDEQYF. CDR3 nucleotide sequence: TGCGCCAGCAGCTCAGGACAGCCGCGGGACGAGCAGTACTTC.

CDR3 in amino acids: CASSEAGFSTYEQYF. For the CDR3, the DNA is TGTGCCAGCAGTGAAGCCGGTTTCTCAACCTACGAGCAGTACTTC. The rearrangement joins TRBV2 to TRBJ2-7; no reliable D call. In germline, CDR1 is SNHLY, CDR2 FYNNEI. The ends were cut back, 0 bases at V and 2 bases at J, with 11 bases in the middle. This CDR3 has 15 residues.

The chain has TRBV4-2 and TRBJ2-1, with 8 bases that match TRBD2. With 4 bases clipped from V and 7 bases from J, the junction kept 9 bases outside the gene matches. The CDR3 covers 15 residues. Germline CDR1 is LGHNA and CDR2 is YNFKEQ. CDR3 loop: CASSLGAGGQNEQFF. The DNA of the CDR3 is TGTGCCAGCAGCCTCGGGGCGGGAGGTCAAAATGAGCAGTTCTTC.